A single sample gave rise to the 4 T cell receptor beta chains below, sequenced in a study of blood T cell repertoires in COVID-19. The table came from immunoSEQ multiplex PCR; TCRdb's copy has only in-frame clones and leaves some out. The sample lists 110,000 or so clones; over 70% were seen once. The sequenced material came from peripheral blood. The receptors here all came from a man in his fifties with acute or convalescent COVID-19.

The chain recombines TRBV2 with TRBJ2-1; TRBD2 matches 12 bases. The junction had 5 bases not matched to a gene; V was cut back by 6 bases and J by 5 bases. The CDR3 has 15 amino acids. CDR1 SNHLY and CDR2 FYNNEI come from the germline V gene. The CDR3 sequence: CASRGRLAGDNEQFF. In DNA form, the CDR3 reads TGTGCCAGCAGGGGGAGACTAGCGGGGGACAATGAGCAGTTCTTC.

In this sample, this clone turned up once. V is TRBV4-1 and J is TRBJ1-5, with D perhaps TRBD1 (6 bases). Germline V lookup: CDR1 MGHRA, CDR2 YSYEKL. Trimming pared 0 bases from V and 2 bases from J, leaving 14 bases between. The CDR3 is 17 residues long. CDR3 DNA: TGCGCCAGCAGCCAAGACCGGGGGGCGCTTGGCAATCAGCCCCAGCATTTT. Protein: CASSQDRGALGNQPQHF.

The CDR3 sequence is CASSARDRGRSTDTQYF. DNA of the CDR3: TGTGCCAGCAGCGCCCGGGACAGGGGTCGAAGCACAGATACGCAGTATTTT. This rearrangement joins TRBV4-2 to TRBJ2-3, with 10 bases that match TRBD1. Germline loops: CDR1 LGHNA, CDR2 YNFKEQ. V trimming: 5 bases; J trimming: 0 bases; junction bases outside the gene matches: 8. This CDR3 is built from 17 residues.

The chain links TRBV18 to TRBJ1-5; no definite D call. This CDR3 has 14 residues. The germline V and J ends were trimmed by 2 bases and 9 bases, with 14 bases remaining between them. Germline V lookup: CDR1 KGHSH, CDR2 LQKENI. The CDR3 sequence: CASSPSVLETPQHF. Here the CDR3 DNA reads TGTGCCAGCTCACCATCGGTGCTAGAGACGCCCCAGCATTTT.